The present T cell receptor (beta chain) was sequenced within a study of blood T cell repertoires in COVID-19. Study in general: Material from acute and convalescent COVID-19 was sourced from the United States, Italy and Spain. Nucleic acid was either cDNA or gDNA, and it came from T cells, B-cell-depleted T cells, or PBMCs.

The V and J ends lost 5 bases and 2 bases respectively, with 15 bases between them. This CDR3 is built from 15 residues. CDR1 and CDR2 from the germline V gene are MNHEY and SVGEGT. Per the original data handling: The assay estimated nucleated cells by amplifying reference gene primers. Using immunoSEQ multiplex PCR, the repertoire was profiled, and TCRdb retains in-frame clones only, with some absent. V and J calls plus clone size are reproduced from that table; the DNA served to infer D and trimming. The sample has around 220,000 clones; more than 60% are singletons. This clonotype originated in a woman in her thirties or forties with active or convalescent COVID-19. The rearrangement uses TRBV6-2 or TRBV6-3 and TRBJ1-2; weak D call: TRBD1 (5 bases). The specimen sequenced was peripheral blood. CDR3 in amino acids: CASSATIQGNYGYTF. The DNA for the CDR3 is TGTGCCAGCAGTGCCACCATTCAGGGAAACTATGGCTACACCTTC.